Given below is one TCR beta chain in context. This clonotype is regarded as large (0.1 to 1%). Its antigen has not been determined. No much larger clone exists at a distance of one base, and base qualities are not known. The sample originates from a study of precursors of human CD4 cytotoxic T cells (dated by TCRdb to between 2017 and 2018). Describing the broader study: CD4+ memory subsets from around 13 donors in total were covered by the bulk TCR-seq analysis. TCR-seq analysis of around 15 donors yielded TCRalpha and TCRbeta chain sequences (table S7).

Bulk UMI-based TCR sequencing was performed on four sorted CD4+ memory subsets (TCM, TEM, IL-7Rhigh TEMRA, IL-7R- TEMRA) to test a precursor-effector relationship among CD4 cytotoxic T cells. Cells were obtained from peripheral blood mononuclear cells that had been isolated from human blood. The junction shows trimming of 4 bases on V and 15 bases on J, and the gene matches do not reach 9 bases of it. The CDR3 sequence holds 12 residues, the cysteine and phenylalanine included. Only CDR3 DNA remains: 36 bases, in frame from the first base. The germline V gene (reference sequence) sets CDR1 to LNHNV and CDR2 to YYDKDF. The research as a whole found: According to the authors, a human observational design cannot definitively establish the direction of differentiation between precursor and effector cells. Only 13 of the 14 donors were included in some bulk TCR-seq comparisons, which suggests that not every subset was available for every donor. Expanded effector clonotypes made up a larger fraction of IL-7Rhigh TEMRA clonotypes than of TEM or TCM clonotypes. IL-7Rhigh and IL-7R- TEMRA subsets showed more restricted TCR repertoires, with lower diversity and more expanded clonotypes, than TCM and TEM subsets.

TCRdb names Illumina MiSeq as the instrument used. In the original analysis: Repertoire diversity was measured with the Shannon-Wiener index computed in VDJtools. TCRbeta clonotypes with a clonotype frequency of at least 3 were defined as expanded. TCRdb reprocessing: public reads trimmed at Q25 with fastp, clones called with MiXCR, in-frame beta chains kept. Here each entry gathers all rows of one CDR3 protein and keeps the most common genes and DNA. For this entry, the V and J calls and clone size follow TCRdb and not the study's own pipeline. This sample has 400 to 450 distinct CDR3 sequences in its table, and 20% to 25% of those were observed once. The top ten hold about 15% of the sample.

The sample was memory CD4+ T cells from blood (PBMCs). The sequence came from a human donor in good health. Here the chain combines TRBV15 and TRBJ2-1, with 7 bases in between that match TRBD1. The nucleotides are TGTGCCACCAGCAACCGACAGGGCCTGGGGTTCTTC. It specifies CATSNRQGLGFF.